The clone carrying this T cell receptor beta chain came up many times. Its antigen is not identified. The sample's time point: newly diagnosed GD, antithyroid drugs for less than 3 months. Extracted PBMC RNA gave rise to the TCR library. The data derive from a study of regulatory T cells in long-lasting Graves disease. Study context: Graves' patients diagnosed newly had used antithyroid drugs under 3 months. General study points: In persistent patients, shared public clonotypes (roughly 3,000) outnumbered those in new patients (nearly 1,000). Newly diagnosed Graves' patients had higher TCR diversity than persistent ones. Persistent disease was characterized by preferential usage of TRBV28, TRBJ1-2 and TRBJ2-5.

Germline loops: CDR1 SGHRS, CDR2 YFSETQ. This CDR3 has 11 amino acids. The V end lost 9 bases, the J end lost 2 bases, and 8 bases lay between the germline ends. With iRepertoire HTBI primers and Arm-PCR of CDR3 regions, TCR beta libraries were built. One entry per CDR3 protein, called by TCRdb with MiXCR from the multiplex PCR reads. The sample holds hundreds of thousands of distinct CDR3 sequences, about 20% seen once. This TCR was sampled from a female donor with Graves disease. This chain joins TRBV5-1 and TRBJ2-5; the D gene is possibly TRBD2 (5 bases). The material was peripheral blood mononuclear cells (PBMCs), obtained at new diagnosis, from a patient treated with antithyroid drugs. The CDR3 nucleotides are TGCGCCAACGGGGTACAAGAGACCCAGTACTTC. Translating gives CANGVQETQYF.